A single sample gave rise to the 22 T cell receptor beta chains below, sequenced in a study of shared clonotypes between healthy human individuals (dated by TCRdb to between 2020 and 2021). Library preparation was by the immunoSEQ multiplex PCR assay. Imported from immuneACCESS, the table was reduced by TCRdb to in-frame sequences with V and J called. These copies leave out some clones; in studies compared against another copy, an unresolved V gene accounts for under half, and the cause of the remainder is not known. This sample comprises some 2,100,000 clones, about 92% of them detected only once. Roughly 1.8% of the sample is taken by the ten largest. CD8 naive samples were CD45RO-negative cells positively selected for CCR7, giving a CD45RA+CCR7+ population that excluded TemRA cells. Specimen: naive CD8+ T cells from PBMCs. The cell subset or site label here, explained by the study, means: CD45RA+CCR7+. Every receptor here comes from a man younger than 35 in good health. Some clones in this sample may be carry-over from other donors' samples.

V gene TRBV7-9 combines with J gene TRBJ2-7; TRBD2 aligns across 10 bases. Germline CDR1 and CDR2: SEHNR and FQNEAQ (reference sequence). There are 15 residues in the CDR3. J lost 3 bases, V lost 5 bases, and 7 bases had no gene match. For the CDR3, the DNA is TGTGCCAGCAGCCCCGGTAGCGGGAGGAACTACGAGCAGTACTTC. It is translated as CASSPGSGRNYEQYF.

V and J are TRBV9 and TRBJ2-5; 9 bases map to TRBD2. The CDR3 runs 15 residues. Germline-derived CDR1 and CDR2 are SGDLS and YYNGEE. The ends lost 0 bases at V and 5 bases at J; junction bases unmatched: 5. CDR3 region: CASSVGSGRSETQYF. The DNA for the CDR3 is TGTGCCAGCAGCGTAGGTAGCGGGAGATCTGAGACCCAGTACTTC.

J is TRBJ1-1 and V is TRBV11-2; tentatively, D is TRBD1 (6 bases). The CDR3 runs 16 residues. Trimming shortened V by 5 bases and J by 4 bases, and 20 bases separated the two germline ends. The germline CDR1 and CDR2 sequences are SGHAT and FQNNGV. The CDR3 is CASSKIGGARSTEAFF. The DNA for the CDR3 is TGTGCCAGCAGCAAAATTGGGGGGGCGCGATCCACTGAAGCTTTCTTT.

The V call is TRBV7-8, the J call TRBJ2-3; D is unclear. The CDR3 has 14 residues. Germline CDR1 SGHVS, CDR2 FQNEAQ. V lost 1 base and J lost 0, with 5 bases in between. As DNA, the CDR3 is TGTGCCAGCAGCTTAGACTGGAGCACAGATACGCAGTATTTT. Translation gives CASSLDWSTDTQYF.

This chain connects TRBV6-5 to TRBJ2-7; D possibly corresponds to TRBD2 (6 bases). The ends were cut back, 5 bases at V and 3 bases at J, with 14 bases in the middle. This CDR3 spans 14 amino acids. CDR1 and CDR2 (germline): MNHEY, SVGAGI. The CDR3 is CASSTAGPLYEQYF. CDR3 DNA: TGTGCCAGCAGTACGGCGGGACCCCTCTACGAGCAGTACTTC.

This chain connects TRBV10-3 to TRBJ2-7; tentatively, D is TRBD2 (5 bases). Per germline, CDR1 ENHRY and CDR2 SYGVKD. The V end was cut by 9 bases, the J end by 2 bases, with 11 bases between. CDR3 length equals 12 residues. CDR3 coding DNA: TGTGCCATTCTGGACTGGACCTACGAGCAGTACTTC. It is translated as CAILDWTYEQYF.

With regard to this clone: The same CDR3 is also encoded by other DNA sequences in this sample. The chain links TRBV5-1 to TRBJ2-3; D is perhaps TRBD1 (5 bases). Germline V lookup: CDR1 SGHRS, CDR2 YFSETQ. There are 14 residues in the CDR3. Trimming removed 2 bases at V and 0 bases at J, with 7 bases between. CDR3: CASSFDRSTDTQYF. Here the CDR3 DNA reads TGCGCCAGCAGCTTCGACAGAAGCACAGATACGCAGTATTTT.

The CDR3 nucleotides are TGTGCCAGCAGCTTGGAGAGAATCACTAGCACAGATACGCAGTATTTT. Translating it yields CASSLERITSTDTQYF. The rearrangement uses TRBV5-7 and TRBJ2-3; D call uncertain. TRBV5-7 is an ORF for which the function is uncertain. The CDR3 has 16 amino acids. V dropped 0 bases and J dropped 0 bases, with 11 bases sitting between them.

Note on this clone: Other DNA sequences in this sample translate to the same CDR3. The V call is TRBV27, the J call TRBJ2-5; weak D call: TRBD2 (6 bases). The CDR3 totals 14 residues. The germline gives CDR1 MNHEY, CDR2 SMNVEV (reference sequence). Trimming stripped 3 bases from V and 5 bases from J, with 13 bases between. CDR3 sequence reads: CASSLAGSGETQYF. CDR3 DNA sequence: TGTGCCAGCAGTTTGGCGGGGAGTGGGGAGACCCAGTACTTC.

CDR3 region: CASLQGAEKTQYF. DNA of the CDR3: TGTGCCAGCCTCCAGGGGGCGGAGAAGACCCAGTACTTC. This chain uses TRBV7-6 with TRBJ2-5, with TRBD1 matching over 8 bases. Trimming removed 8 bases from V and 6 bases from J; junction bases left unmatched: 8. Germline V gives CDR1 SGHVS, CDR2 FNYEAQ. There are 13 residues in the CDR3.

The chain carries TRBV19 and TRBJ2-7; a possible D gene is TRBD1 (6 bases). The CDR3 consists of 14 residues. Looked up from germline, CDR1 is LNHDA and CDR2 is SQIVND (reference sequence). With 5 bases removed from V and 6 bases from J, the gap between germline ends came to 17 bases. CDR3 DNA sequence: TGTGCCAGTAGTCTGACCGGCAGGGGTCCCGAGCAGTACTTC. Its protein is CASSLTGRGPEQYF.

The chain joins TRBV25-1 to TRBJ2-5; 9 positions agree with TRBD1. This CDR3 contains 17 residues. In germline, CDR1 is MGHDK, CDR2 SYGVNS. Trimming took 5 bases from V and 2 from J; bases not matched to a gene: 12. CDR3 sequence (DNA): TGTGCCAGCAGTCTGAAAAGGACAGGGGTAAGGCAAGAGACCCAGTACTTC. It yields the protein CASSLKRTGVRQETQYF.

This clone has only a few counts. The chain employs TRBV10-3 and TRBJ1-3; no clear D gene. Trimming pared 2 bases from V and 4 bases from J, leaving 9 bases between. This CDR3 region has 14 residues. Germline CDR1 reads ENHRY; CDR2 reads SYGVKD. The CDR3 nucleotides are TGTGCCATCAGTGAGCCGTTCCCCGGAAACACCATATATTTT. As protein: CAISEPFPGNTIYF.

J is TRBJ2-2 and V is TRBV14, with D unclear. V was trimmed by 3 bases and J by 4 bases, leaving 6 bases between them. The germline CDR1 and CDR2 sequences are SGHDN and FVKESK. This CDR3 contains 13 residues. CDR3 bases: TGTGCCAGCAGCCATACAGTCACCGGGGAGCTGTTTTTT. It is translated as CASSHTVTGELFF.

CDR3 sequence: CASSNLVGGTAEAFF. CDR3 nucleotides: TGTGCCAGTAGTAATTTGGTTGGCGGGACAGCTGAAGCTTTCTTT. The chain links TRBV19 to TRBJ1-1; 7 nucleotides line up with TRBD1. This CDR3 has 15 amino acids. Per the germline V gene, CDR1 is LNHDA and CDR2 is SQIVND (reference sequence). Trimming cost V 4 bases and J 6 bases; bases outside gene matches: 11.

The rearrangement links TRBV27 to TRBJ1-1; 9 bases map to TRBD1. The germline CDR1 and CDR2 sequences are MNHEY and SMNVEV (reference sequence). Trimming at V came to 5 bases and at J to 4 bases, leaving 8 bases not matched to a gene. CDR3 size: 15 residues. The DNA for the CDR3 is TGTGCCAGCAGTCCCCGGACAGGGGCGGGCACTGAAGCTTTCTTT. This translates into CASSPRTGAGTEAFF.

J is TRBJ2-1 and V is TRBV25-1; 8 bases map to TRBD2. The trim removed 7 bases at V and 0 bases at J, leaving 8 bases unmatched. The length of the CDR3 is 16 residues. CDR1 is MGHDK, CDR2 SYGVNS, per germline. The CDR3 spells CASTTSDESSYNEQFF. CDR3 DNA sequence: TGTGCCAGCACGACTAGCGATGAAAGCTCCTACAATGAGCAGTTCTTC.

The V and J genes are TRBV2 and TRBJ2-7, with D possibly being TRBD2 (6 bases). Germline values: CDR1 SNHLY, CDR2 FYNNEI. Deletions cut 5 bases from V and 2 bases from J, with 25 bases between. This CDR3 has 18 residues. The CDR3 DNA sequence: TGTGCCAGCAGTACGCCAGTTCCTGCGCTAGCGAAAACCTACGAGCAGTACTTC. This gives the protein CASSTPVPALAKTYEQYF.

V is TRBV27 and J is TRBJ1-2, with 9 nucleotides matching TRBD1. Germline loops: CDR1 MNHEY, CDR2 SMNVEV (reference sequence). The length of the CDR3 is 14 residues. Trimming cost V 3 bases and J 6 bases; bases outside gene matches: 5. The CDR3 DNA follows: TGTGCCAGCAGTTTCCTACAGGGGGCGCATGGCTACACCTTC. Translating gives CASSFLQGAHGYTF.

The rearrangement joins TRBV2 to TRBJ2-7; D tentatively fits TRBD1 or TRBD2 (7 bases each). CDR1 and CDR2 (germline): SNHLY, FYNNEI. Trimming shortened V by 8 bases and J by 3 bases, and 26 bases separated the two germline ends. The CDR3 has 17 amino acids. The chain's CDR3 is CASARGGGLFFYYEQYF. The CDR3, as DNA: TGTGCCAGCGCCCGGGGAGGGGGCCTTTTTTTTTACTACGAGCAGTACTTC.

The chain carries TRBV28 and TRBJ2-3, with 11 bases that match TRBD2. CDR1 is MDHEN and CDR2 is SYDVKM in the germline V gene. This CDR3 comprises 20 residues. Losses at the gene ends were 3 bases for V and 3 bases for J; bases not matched to a gene: 17. CDR3 protein: CASSLPGLAVTPTFTDTQYF. CDR3 sequence (DNA): TGTGCCAGCAGTTTGCCGGGACTAGCGGTAACTCCTACCTTTACAGATACGCAGTATTTT.

V gene TRBV5-1 combines with J gene TRBJ2-4; tentative D call: TRBD1 (6 bases). This CDR3 has 17 amino acids. Germline loops: CDR1 SGHRS, CDR2 YFSETQ. V was clipped by 4 bases and J by 6 bases, with 23 bases between them. The chain's CDR3 is CASSPWGQLSGVNIQYF. In nucleotides, the CDR3 is TGCGCCAGCAGCCCCTGGGGGCAGCTCTCAGGGGTAAACATTCAGTACTTC.